The sequence of this TCR beta chain was determined in a study of T cell responses to AZD1222 COVID-19 vaccine. Sequenced by immunoSEQ multiplex PCR; TCRdb stores in-frame clones only, minus some. The table lists 150,000 to 160,000 clones, around 86% of them singletons. Unmatched junction bases numbered 7, after V lost 0 bases and J lost 9 bases. Germline CDR1 MGHRA, CDR2 YSYEKL. This CDR3 is built from 15 residues. Pooled in the analysis were second doses at about 4 or about 12 weeks. The source is an adult who received the AZD1222 COVID-19 vaccine. The sample in question was peripheral blood, obtained 28 days after the second AZD1222 dose. The chain joins TRBV4-1 to TRBJ1-5; 8 nucleotides align to TRBD1. The CDR3 DNA is TGCGCCAGCAGCCAAGAAGGACAGGGCACTTTGCCCCAGCATTTT. Translation gives CASSQEGQGTLPQHF.